A selection of T cell receptor beta chains follows, all from one sample in a study of blood T cell repertoires in COVID-19. Clones were sequenced by immunoSEQ multiplex PCR, and TCRdb holds only the in-frame ones, with some missing. Counted here are under 200,000 clones, more than 85% occurring once; the ten biggest clones make up over 0.85%. Sequencing used peripheral blood. The receptors shown here come from a man in his late teens or twenties with acute or convalescent COVID-19. Each CDR3 is given with its conserved first and last residue. Each record gives: J gene, clone size, V gene, D gene, CDR3 protein, CDR3 DNA. D genes are given only for firm matches. Not every row has a clone size; where given, it reads once, few, many or a size class.

TRBJ1-3	once	TRBV9	-	CASSVQASSSGNTIYF	TGTGCCAGCAGCGTACAGGCGTCCTCCTCTGGAAACACCATATATTTT
TRBJ1-4	-	TRBV19	TRBD1	CASQDRINEKLFF	TGTGCCAGTCAGGACAGGATTAATGAAAAACTGTTTTTT
TRBJ1-3	-	TRBV25-1	-	CASSEFGQISGNTIYF	TGTGCCAGCAGTGAGTTTGGGCAGATCTCTGGAAACACCATATATTTT
TRBJ1-5	-	TRBV5-8	-	CASSLGQPNQPQHF	TGTGCCAGCAGCTTGGGACAGCCCAATCAGCCCCAGCATTTT
TRBJ1-4	-	TRBV19	-	CASSLVRVNEKLFF	TGTGCCAGTAGTCTGGTGCGGGTTAATGAAAAACTGTTTTTT
TRBJ1-5	-	TRBV27	-	CASSPEGYQPQHF	TGTGCCAGCAGTCCGGAGGGATATCAGCCCCAGCATTTT
TRBJ1-1	-	TRBV4-1	-	CASSQGKARKMNTEAFF	TGCGCCAGCAGCCAAGGGAAGGCCAGGAAGATGAACACTGAAGCTTTCTTT
TRBJ2-7	-	TRBV19	-	CASSIGGKSSYEQYF	TGTGCCAGTAGTATAGGAGGGAAGAGCTCCTACGAGCAGTACTTC
TRBJ2-5	-	TRBV28	TRBD1	CASSNDRVRGETQYF	TGTGCCAGCAGCAACGACAGGGTTAGGGGAGAGACCCAGTACTTC
TRBJ2-3	-	TRBV5-4	TRBD2	CASSLVGLAGLDTQYF	TGTGCCAGCAGCTTGGTTGGGCTAGCGGGGTTGGATACGCAGTATTTT
TRBJ1-2	-	TRBV3-1/TRBV3-2	TRBD1	CASSRGQGAGYGYTF	TGTGCCAGCAGCCGGGGACAGGGGGCGGGGTATGGCTACACCTTC
TRBJ1-2	-	TRBV5-1	-	CASRVQANYGYTF	TGCGCCAGCAGGGTGCAGGCTAACTATGGCTACACCTTC
TRBJ2-6	-	TRBV30	-	CAWSVPAGANVLTF	TGTGCCTGGAGTGTACCGGCTGGGGCCAACGTCCTGACTTTC
TRBJ2-2	-	TRBV6-6	-	CASWGRGTGELFF	TGTGCCAGCTGGGGCAGGGGCACCGGGGAGCTGTTTTTT
TRBJ2-2	-	TRBV5-1	-	CASSLLGGNTGELFF	TGCGCCAGCAGCTTGTTGGGGGGGAACACCGGGGAGCTGTTTTTT
TRBJ1-2	-	TRBV6-6	-	CASNQNYGYTF	TGTGCCAGCAATCAGAACTATGGCTACACCTTC
TRBJ1-1	-	TRBV11-2	TRBD1	CASSLTGGGNTEAFF	TGTGCCAGCAGCTTAACAGGGGGCGGGAACACTGAAGCTTTCTTT
TRBJ2-7	-	TRBV6-6	TRBD2	CASSQITRTSSLKQYF	TGTGCCAGCAGCCAGATCACCAGGACTAGTTCATTGAAGCAGTACTTC
TRBJ1-2	-	TRBV5-4	TRBD1	CASRPDRDYGYTF	TGTGCCAGCAGACCAGACAGGGACTATGGCTACACCTTC
TRBJ1-2	few	TRBV30	-	CAWTGLRPSGGYTF	TGTGCCTGGACAGGCTTGCGACCTAGCGGCGGCTACACCTTC
TRBJ2-7	-	TRBV30	-	CAWADSVYGQYF	TGTGCCTGGGCGGACAGTGTCTACGGGCAGTACTTC
TRBJ2-1	-	TRBV19	TRBD1	CASSLQGSYYNEQFF	TGTGCCAGTAGCCTACAGGGGAGCTACTACAATGAGCAGTTCTTC
TRBJ2-1	-	TRBV6-4	-	CASSRDTYNEQFF	TGTGCCAGCAGTCGGGACACCTACAATGAGCAGTTCTTC
TRBJ1-1	-	TRBV12-3/TRBV12-4	TRBD1	CASSRQGTEAFF	TGTGCCAGCAGTAGACAGGGCACTGAAGCTTTCTTT
TRBJ2-1	-	TRBV7-9	-	CASSLGASPNEQFF	TGTGCCAGCAGCTTAGGGGCCAGCCCTAATGAGCAGTTCTTC
TRBJ1-2	-	TRBV4-1	-	CASSQERGYGYTF	TGCGCCAGCAGCCAAGAAAGGGGTTACGGCTACACCTTC
TRBJ2-2	-	TRBV2	-	CASSEGLGDTNTGELFF	TGTGCCAGCAGTGAGGGTCTAGGGGACACGAACACCGGGGAGCTGTTTTTT
TRBJ1-5	-	TRBV7-8	-	CASSLDQVSNQPQHF	TGTGCCAGCAGCTTAGACCAGGTCTCCAATCAGCCCCAGCATTTT
TRBJ2-3	-	TRBV7-9	-	CASRLNFEDTDTQYF	TGTGCCAGCAGGTTAAACTTCGAGGACACAGATACGCAGTATTTT
TRBJ2-5	-	TRBV6-5	-	CASTGLGGERETQYF	TGTGCCAGCACCGGGCTCGGCGGGGAGAGGGAGACCCAGTACTTC
TRBJ1-3	-	TRBV4-1	TRBD1	CASSLDRASGNTIYF	TGCGCCAGCAGCCTAGACAGGGCTTCTGGAAACACCATATATTTT
TRBJ2-4	-	TRBV6-2/TRBV6-3	TRBD2	CASSYTGREGKNIQYF	TGTGCCAGCAGTTATACGGGGCGGGAGGGCAAAAACATTCAGTACTTC
TRBJ1-4	-	TRBV6-5	-	CASSYGQSNEKLFF	TGTGCCAGCAGTTATGGACAGAGTAATGAAAAACTGTTTTTT
TRBJ2-3	few	TRBV7-6	TRBD2	CASSSGGRGGLSNTQYF	TGTGCCAGCAGCTCCGGCGGCCGGGGGGGTCTTTCAAATACGCAGTATTTT
TRBJ1-1	-	TRBV19	-	CASSMFDTSTEAFF	TGTGCCAGTAGTATGTTCGACACGAGCACTGAAGCTTTCTTT
TRBJ1-1	-	TRBV7-9	TRBD1	CASSLPRDRGVYTEAFF	TGTGCCAGCAGCTTACCCCGGGACAGGGGGGTGTACACTGAAGCTTTCTTT
TRBJ2-3	-	TRBV4-1	TRBD2	CASSQEPPAGVSDSTDTQYF	TGCGCCAGCAGCCAAGAACCCCCAGCGGGGGTATCCGATAGCACAGATACGCAGTATTTT
TRBJ1-1	-	TRBV6-5	-	CASSYAGTQNTEAFF	TGTGCCAGCAGTTATGCCGGGACACAGAACACTGAAGCTTTCTTT
TRBJ1-2	-	TRBV5-1	-	CASSLGSSANYGYTF	TGCGCCAGCAGCTTAGGTAGCAGTGCTAACTATGGCTACACCTTC
TRBJ1-2	-	TRBV19	-	CASRQSRTVSYGYTF	TGTGCCAGTAGACAGTCCCGAACGGTTTCGTATGGCTACACCTTC
TRBJ2-5	-	TRBV9	-	CASSVWGDETQYF	TGTGCCAGCAGCGTATGGGGGGACGAGACCCAGTACTTC
TRBJ2-1	-	TRBV24-1	-	CATSAGLSYNEQFF	TGTGCCACCAGTGCAGGACTTTCCTACAATGAGCAGTTCTTC
TRBJ1-5	-	TRBV30	-	CAWSGQVNQRQHF	TGTGCCTGGTCCGGACAAGTAAATCAGCGCCAGCATTTT
TRBJ1-1	-	TRBV3-1/TRBV3-2	TRBD1	CASSGQGGRTEAFF	TGTGCCAGCAGCGGACAGGGTGGGAGAACTGAAGCTTTCTTT
TRBJ2-7	once	TRBV10-1	-	CASSDAPPGKGSYEQYF	TGCGCCAGCAGTGACGCCCCCCCCGGGAAGGGCTCCTACGAGCAGTACTTC
TRBJ1-2	-	TRBV18	-	CASSPGQGSYGYTF	TGTGCCAGCTCCCCGGGCCAGGGTAGCTATGGCTACACCTTC
TRBJ2-3	-	TRBV19	TRBD2	CASSIGTSGGTDTQYF	TGTGCCAGTAGTATCGGGACTAGCGGGGGGACAGATACGCAGTATTTT
TRBJ1-6	-	TRBV11-2	-	CASSPRLNSPLHF	TGTGCCAGCAGCCCCCGACTTAATTCACCCCTCCACTTT
TRBJ1-2	-	TRBV2	-	CASSELQGTFDGYTF	TGTGCCAGCAGTGAACTCCAGGGGACCTTCGATGGCTACACCTTC
TRBJ1-1	-	TRBV4-2	-	CASSQPGDNTEAFF	TGTGCCAGCAGCCAGCCTGGAGATAACACTGAAGCTTTCTTT
TRBJ1-2	few	TRBV5-1	-	CASSHGGPDLYGYTF	TGCGCCAGCAGTCACGGCGGGCCGGATCTCTATGGCTACACCTTC
TRBJ1-3	-	TRBV30	-	CAWGTSGNTIYF	TGTGCCTGGGGGACTTCTGGAAACACCATATATTTT